This T cell receptor (beta chain) emerged from a study of T cells in tumors and immune-related adverse events (dated by TCRdb to 2020 to 2023). The immunoSEQ assay was used to amplify and sequence the TCR beta locus, producing bulk TCR Vbeta CDR3 data. The study's processing was this. CDR3s were excluded if they were non-productive, were shorter than 7 amino acids, or did not start with C or end with F/W. Analysis was limited to specimens with at least 1000 reads, and clonotypes were defined at the amino acid level. To compute clonality, Pielou's evenness was subtracted from 1. Library sizes were equalized by abundance-weighted random subsampling with replacement, repeated 100 times to report 95% confidence intervals. The Morisita overlap index was used to quantify repertoire overlap, and for each specimen the top 40 clones were checked for overlap with the irAE. The clones in this table, taken by TCRdb from immuneACCESS, are in-frame only. Not every clone is retained; where verified, under half of the shortfall comes from an unresolved V gene, and the cause of the rest is unknown. The D gene and trimming were derived from the DNA, and the V and J assignments and clone size from that table. The sample records roughly 4,700 clones, about two thirds of which are singletons. The ten largest clones represent less than 7.5% of the sample.

This sample's treatment or condition label indicates: nivolumab (PD-1 blockade) given before sampling. The DNeasy Blood and Tissue Kit was used to extract DNA from the formalin-fixed paraffin-embedded specimens. Trimming costs V 0 bases and J 6 bases, and their ends lie 12 bases apart. The CDR3 has 14 amino acids, counting the end cysteine and phenylalanine. Here the CDR3 DNA is all that survives: 42 bases in frame from base 1. CDR1 is given as KGHSH and CDR2 as LQKENI, both from the germline V gene. As to this clone: Its antigen has not been determined. The record has no base qualities; no much larger clone is one base away.

The chain uses TRBV18 and TRBJ2-7, with the D call tentatively TRBD1 or TRBD2, each fitting 5 bases. The sample was gut tissue, taken from a patient treated with anti-PD-1 therapy. The TCR comes from a female donor with metastatic renal cell carcinoma. The CDR3 region: CASSPPLGTSEQYF. In nucleotides, the sequence is TGTGCCAGCTCACCACCCTTGGGGACCTCCGAGCAGTACTTC.